A selection of T cell receptor beta chains follows, all from one sample in a study of neurological immune-mediated disorders. From the 5' RACE reads, TCRdb called clonotypes with MiXCR, one entry per CDR3 protein. The repertoire has fewer than 65,000 distinct CDR3 sequences, more than 4% of them found once; the top ten carry approximately 2.8%. Specimen: PBMCs. All receptors derive from a man in his fifties or sixties with multiple sclerosis. The conserved cysteine and the conserved F or W are not part of the CDR3 here.

v_call cdr3_aa
TRBV12-3/TRBV12-4 ASRAGGLGKEQF
TRBV9 ASSVAGFGNIQY
TRBV28 ATSGTGVEKLF
TRBV5-1 ASSFWTDLGTSGYEQY
TRBV12-3/TRBV12-4 ASTEGDRGRDTQY
TRBV5-1 ASSLEGAGNPYEQY
TRBV10-2 ASSEGPNYGYT
TRBV6-2/TRBV6-3 ASIQPRDSTYEQY
TRBV6-1 ASSTGTGNQPQH
TRBV20-1 SAREGGKDTQY
TRBV20-1 SAVGGGASYEQY
TRBV19 VSSEQGFTGELF
TRBV24-1 ATSEYYQDGYT
TRBV28 ASSSLDTNTGELF
TRBV20-1 SASAGQGVY
TRBV20-1 RGIGTSNEQF
TRBV20-1 SARAEGDYGYT
TRBV6-1 ASGRSGQGYNEQF
TRBV5-1 ASSPEGAGVRTGELF
TRBV2 ASGRSYNEQF
TRBV29-1 SWGEGFDQPQN
TRBV20-1 SARGLAGGIGEQY
TRBV30 AWTRYPFGELF
TRBV7-3 ASSTGLAGSEQF
TRBV28 ASSLPGQNSPLN
TRBV12-3/TRBV12-4 ASGTGAVQPQN
TRBV7-9 ASSLAPDRDGYT
TRBV5-1 ASSLDSRMTSKY
TRBV7-2 ASSLGGPNTEAF
TRBV20-1 SARDKLQGSYNSPLN
TRBV12-3/TRBV12-4 ASSQYQGSGANVLT
TRBV29-1 SVEWRGERNEQY
TRBV28 ASSLVDGSPLN
TRBV7-2 ASKLWGNKKDIQY
TRBV7-8 ASSLPSPNTEAF
TRBV20-1 SASSGGPSQAQYTQY
TRBV12-3/TRBV12-4 ASSTPKDLGTEAF
TRBV10-3 AISESLLTRTHFTDTQY
TRBV5-1 ASSPTSGIAYEQY
TRBV3-1 ASRLSRGLAGSTDTQY
TRBV10-3 AISELVYEQF
TRBV7-2 ASSLYKETQY
TRBV3-1 ASSQADEQF
TRBV5-1 ASSLTLAGGPDTQY
TRBV20-1 SARGSGPNSYEQY
TRBV5-1 ASSGLRGGGEQF
TRBV3-1 ASSPGTGGDETQY
TRBV12-3/TRBV12-4 ASSFASGNIQY
TRBV28 ASSLLTDRVRKSNEQF
TRBV5-6 ASSFGQVSNQPQH
TRBV20-1 SAPRGVNEAF
TRBV11-3 ASSPSLFNTEAF
TRBV5-1 ASRSQGTDYNSPLN